One and the same sample provided the 15 T cell receptor beta chains below, sequenced in a study of identical twins. TCRdb independently ran MiXCR on the 5' RACE reads; one entry per CDR3 protein. The sample has a few hundred thousand distinct CDR3 sequences, roughly 15% seen once. This sample was shared with a second study, whose subject was yellow fever vaccine responses in identical twins.

The sample was CD4+ T cells sorted from blood. The source is a woman aged 18 to 35 in good health.

This clonotype was counted many times. The rearrangement links TRBV7-6 to TRBJ2-3; D is unresolved. The germline V and J ends were trimmed by 4 bases and 3 bases, with 5 bases remaining between them. Germline-derived CDR1 and CDR2 are SGHVS and FNYEAQ. The CDR3 is 12 residues long. CDR3 sequence (DNA): TGTGCCAGCAGCTCAGGAACAGATACGCAGTATTTT. This encodes CASSSGTDTQYF.

This clonotype was counted between two and nine times. The genes are TRBV5-1 and TRBJ1-4, with D perhaps TRBD1 (6 bases). The germline gives CDR1 SGHRS, CDR2 YFSETQ. This CDR3 spans 19 amino acids. The V end lost 1 base, the J end lost 0 bases, and 19 bases lay between the germline ends. CDR3: CASSLRWGRGPSTNEKLFF. The CDR3 DNA follows: TGCGCCAGCAGCTTGAGATGGGGCAGGGGCCCTTCAACTAATGAAAAACTGTTTTTT.

The chain has TRBV10-3 and TRBJ1-2, with D maybe TRBD1 (6 bases). The CDR3 consists of 17 residues. V was cut by 6 bases and J by 2 bases, with 22 bases left in between. Germline V gene data show CDR1 as ENHRY and CDR2 as SYGVKD. CDR3 DNA sequence: TGTGCCATCAGCCGAAACCCCGGGACACCAGAAAACTATGGCTACACCTTC. It specifies CAISRNPGTPENYGYTF.

This clonotype was seen more than once but under ten times. The chain has TRBV11-2 and TRBJ2-2; 8 positions match TRBD2. The CDR3 is made up of 16 amino acids. Trimming took 6 bases from V and 3 from J; bases not matched to a gene: 9. Looked up from germline, CDR1 is SGHAT and CDR2 is FQNNGV. CDR3 in DNA: TGTGCCAGCAGAGCGTCGGGAGGGCGTGACACCGGGGAGCTGTTTTTT. Protein product: CASRASGGRDTGELFF.

This sequence joins TRBV29-1 and TRBJ1-4; no clear D. Germline V lookup: CDR1 SQVTM, CDR2 ANQGSEA. This CDR3 is 10 amino acids long. Trimming cost V 6 bases and J 8 bases, with 7 bases left between them. CDR3 loop: CSVGREKLFF. Written as DNA, the CDR3 is TGCAGCGTAGGGAGGGAAAAACTGTTTTTT.

The table lists this clonotype with a few counts. The gene calls are TRBV11-2 and TRBJ1-2; 12 nucleotides align to TRBD1. Looked up from germline, CDR1 is SGHAT and CDR2 is FQNNGV. CDR3 length: 15 amino acids. V was clipped by 5 bases and J by 8 bases; unmatched bases: 9. In DNA, the CDR3 is TGTGCCAGCAGCCAGGGACAGGGGGCGCTGGGGGGCTACACCTTC. Its translation is CASSQGQGALGGYTF.

The chain uses TRBV12-3 or TRBV12-4 and TRBJ1-2; no clear D. This CDR3 has 15 amino acids. The V gene lost 6 bases and the J gene lost 7 bases, with 21 bases spanning the gap. CDR3 in DNA: TGTGCCAGCAGCAAAGAGGGCCCCCGTGGGTTTGGCTACACCTTC. It is translated as CASSKEGPRGFGYTF.

V and J are TRBV5-5 and TRBJ2-7; possibly TRBD1 for D (5 bases). V was clipped by 4 bases and J by 1 base, with 15 bases between them. The CDR3 totals 15 residues. Germline CDR1 SGHKS, CDR2 YYEKEE (reference sequence). CDR3 amino acids: CASSVTAQGSYEQYF. In DNA, the CDR3 is TGTGCCAGCAGCGTGACCGCGCAGGGATCCTACGAGCAGTACTTC.

This sequence joins TRBV5-1 and TRBJ2-7; 10 nucleotides line up with TRBD2. The CDR3 extends over 14 amino acids. V lost 4 bases to trimming and J lost 1 base; unmatched junction nucleotides: 2. From germline, CDR1 is SGHRS and CDR2 YFSETQ. CDR3 loop: CASSPLAGSYEQYF. CDR3 sequence (DNA): TGCGCCAGCAGCCCACTAGCGGGATCCTACGAGCAGTACTTC.

The chain combines TRBV5-1 with TRBJ1-2; D unclear. This CDR3 spans 16 amino acids. CDR1 and CDR2 (germline): SGHRS, YFSETQ. V was cut by 0 bases and J by 4 bases, with 16 bases left in between. The CDR3 bases are TGCGCCAGCAGCTTGGCCGGGGTCAGTTCATTCTATGGCTACACCTTC. Translation gives CASSLAGVSSFYGYTF.

This clonotype was detected a few times. CDR3 sequence (DNA): TGTGCCAGCAGCCAGTTGAGCCAGAGCAATCAGCCCCAGCATTTT. Amino acids: CASSQLSQSNQPQHF. The chain carries TRBV4-2 and TRBJ1-5, with D unclear. The germline gives CDR1 LGHNA, CDR2 YNFKEQ. This CDR3 contains 15 residues. V was clipped by 3 bases and J by 1 base, with 10 bases between them.

This clonotype was counted only a few times. CDR3 sequence: CATSDRQGQETQYF. The CDR3 DNA is TGTGCCACCAGTGATCGACAGGGTCAAGAGACCCAGTACTTC. The chain links TRBV24-1 to TRBJ2-5, with 7 positions matching TRBD1. The V and J ends lost 3 bases and 2 bases, in that order; junction bases with no gene match: 2. Germline values: CDR1 KGHDR, CDR2 SFDVKD. This CDR3 region has 14 residues.

J is TRBJ2-1 and V is TRBV20-1; D is unresolved. The ends were cut back, 3 bases at V and 8 bases at J, with 29 bases in the middle. CDR1 DFQATT and CDR2 SNEGSKA come from the germline V gene (reference sequence). This CDR3 contains 18 residues. CDR3 region: CSASGRREVGSSHDEQFF. For the CDR3, the DNA is TGCAGTGCTAGTGGACGTCGTGAAGTGGGCTCGTCCCACGATGAGCAGTTCTTC.

This chain connects TRBV24-1 to TRBJ2-3; TRBD2 agrees at 12 bases. With V trimmed by 3 bases and J by 4 bases, 4 bases remained unmatched. This CDR3 is 16 amino acids long. Germline V gives CDR1 KGHDR, CDR2 SFDVKD. The CDR3 spells CATSDPSGREADTQYF. The CDR3 coding sequence is TGTGCCACCAGTGATCCTAGCGGGAGGGAGGCAGATACGCAGTATTTT.

The rearrangement joins TRBV29-1 to TRBJ1-4; no firm D call. Germline CDR1 SQVTM, CDR2 ANQGSEA. The CDR3 covers 11 residues. V was clipped by 2 bases and J by 8 bases, with 6 bases between them. The CDR3: CSVELGEKLFF. The CDR3 coding sequence is TGCAGCGTTGAACTAGGCGAAAAACTGTTTTTT.